The rows below give T cell receptor beta chains drawn from one sample of a study of T-cell reconstitution after alpha-beta-depleted transplantation in children. From the PCR reads, TCRdb called clonotypes with MiXCR, one entry per CDR3 protein. The data hold 600,000 to 700,000 distinct CDR3 sequences, with approximately 17% observed a single time. Sequenced material: PBMCs from the stem cell graft donor, taken from the stem cell graft. Source of these receptors: a human donor who donated a stem cell graft to a child with acute myeloid leukemia. Each CDR3 is given with its conserved first and last residue. D genes are given only for firm matches. Clone size is stated in some rows and not others, as once, few, many or a class when expanded.

size: many
V: TRBV6-5
J: TRBJ1-6
D: -
CDR3: CASSPLRQARNSPLHF
DNA: TGTGCCAGCAGCCCACTGAGGCAGGCTAGAAATTCACCCCTCCACTTT

size: many
V: TRBV29-1
J: TRBJ2-4
D: TRBD2
CDR3: CSVTTSGGAGNIQYF
DNA: TGCAGCGTTACGACTAGCGGGGGGGCAGGAAACATTCAGTACTTC

size: -
V: TRBV7-6
J: TRBJ2-5
D: -
CDR3: CASSLVGGHETQYF
DNA: TGTGCCAGCAGCTTAGTGGGGGGGCACGAGACCCAGTACTTC

size: -
V: TRBV7-9
J: TRBJ1-1
D: -
CDR3: CASSPSFPGTEAFF
DNA: TGTGCCAGCAGCCCCTCCTTCCCGGGCACTGAAGCTTTCTTT

size: -
V: TRBV5-1
J: TRBJ2-1
D: -
CDR3: CASSLVGRGKYNEQFF
DNA: TGCGCCAGCAGCTTGGTAGGAAGGGGCAAATACAATGAGCAGTTCTTC

size: few
V: TRBV7-2
J: TRBJ1-5
D: -
CDR3: CASSEGGTRNSNQPQHF
DNA: TGTGCCAGCAGTGAAGGGGGGACGAGGAATAGCAATCAGCCCCAGCATTTT

size: few
V: TRBV28
J: TRBJ1-5
D: -
CDR3: CASRPELSNQPQHF
DNA: TGTGCCAGCAGACCTGAACTCTCAAATCAGCCCCAGCATTTT

size: -
V: TRBV7-2
J: TRBJ1-6
D: -
CDR3: CASSYLSSGNSPLHF
DNA: TGTGCCAGCAGCTACCTCTCGTCGGGTAACTCACCCCTCCACTTT

size: few
V: TRBV15
J: TRBJ2-5
D: -
CDR3: CATSRGYGKETQYF
DNA: TGTGCCACCAGCAGGGGGTACGGAAAAGAGACCCAGTACTTC

size: few
V: TRBV5-1
J: TRBJ2-3
D: TRBD2
CDR3: CASSLGTSGGPDTQYF
DNA: TGCGCCAGCAGCTTAGGGACTAGCGGGGGGCCAGATACGCAGTATTTT

size: -
V: TRBV7-8
J: TRBJ2-3
D: TRBD2
CDR3: CASSLLLAGAFTDTQYF
DNA: TGTGCCAGCAGCTTATTACTAGCGGGGGCTTTCACAGATACGCAGTATTTT

size: many
V: TRBV12-3/TRBV12-4
J: TRBJ1-2
D: -
CDR3: CASSRGGNYGYTF
DNA: TGTGCCAGTAGTCGCGGGGGTAACTATGGCTACACCTTC

size: many
V: TRBV7-2
J: TRBJ2-2
D: -
CDR3: CASSLAVVGTGELFF
DNA: TGTGCCAGCAGCTTAGCAGTCGTCGGAACCGGGGAGCTGTTTTTT

size: -
V: TRBV5-1
J: TRBJ1-1
D: TRBD1
CDR3: CASSPKDRGELTEAFF
DNA: TGCGCCAGCAGCCCGAAGGACAGGGGGGAACTCACTGAAGCTTTCTTT

size: -
V: TRBV12-3/TRBV12-4
J: TRBJ2-2
D: -
CDR3: CASDWGMNTGELFF
DNA: TGTGCCAGCGATTGGGGGATGAACACCGGGGAGCTGTTTTTT

size: -
V: TRBV20-1
J: TRBJ2-5
D: TRBD2
CDR3: CSARPPSGGGLKTQYF
DNA: TGCAGTGCTAGACCACCTAGCGGGGGGGGCCTGAAGACCCAGTACTTC